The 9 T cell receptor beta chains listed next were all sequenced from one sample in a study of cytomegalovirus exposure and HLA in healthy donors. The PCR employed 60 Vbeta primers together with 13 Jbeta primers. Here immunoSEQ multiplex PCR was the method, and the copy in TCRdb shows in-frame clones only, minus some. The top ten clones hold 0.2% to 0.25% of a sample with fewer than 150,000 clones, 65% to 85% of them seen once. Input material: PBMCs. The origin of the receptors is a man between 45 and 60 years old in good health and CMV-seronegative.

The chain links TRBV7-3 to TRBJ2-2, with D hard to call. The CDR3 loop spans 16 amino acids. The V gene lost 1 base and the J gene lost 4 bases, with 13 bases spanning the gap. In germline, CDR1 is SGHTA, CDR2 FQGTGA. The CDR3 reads CASSLSPGRGTGELFF. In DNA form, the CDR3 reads TGTGCCAGCAGCTTAAGTCCGGGTCGAGGCACCGGGGAGCTGTTTTTT.

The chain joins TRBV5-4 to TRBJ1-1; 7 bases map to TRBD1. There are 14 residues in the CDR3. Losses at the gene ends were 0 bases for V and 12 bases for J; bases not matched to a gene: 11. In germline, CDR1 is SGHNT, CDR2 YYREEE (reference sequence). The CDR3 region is CASSLEAGGSRSFF. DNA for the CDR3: TGTGCCAGCAGCTTGGAGGCAGGGGGGTCGCGATCTTTCTTT.

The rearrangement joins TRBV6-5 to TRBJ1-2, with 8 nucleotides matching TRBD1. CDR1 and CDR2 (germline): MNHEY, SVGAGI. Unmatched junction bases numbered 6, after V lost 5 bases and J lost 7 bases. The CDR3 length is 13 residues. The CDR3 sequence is CASSIGTGGGYTF. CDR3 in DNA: TGTGCCAGCAGTATCGGGACAGGAGGTGGCTACACCTTC.

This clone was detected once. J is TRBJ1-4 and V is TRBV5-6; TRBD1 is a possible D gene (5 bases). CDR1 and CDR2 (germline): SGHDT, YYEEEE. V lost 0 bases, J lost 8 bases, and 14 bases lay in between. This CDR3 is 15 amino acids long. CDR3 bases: TGTGCCAGCAGCTTGGTCGCAGGGTCAGGAGAAAAACTGTTTTTT. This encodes CASSLVAGSGEKLFF.

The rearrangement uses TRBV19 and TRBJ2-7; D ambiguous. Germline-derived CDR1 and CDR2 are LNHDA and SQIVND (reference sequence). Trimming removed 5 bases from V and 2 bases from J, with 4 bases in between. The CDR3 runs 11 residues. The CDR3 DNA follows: TGTGCCAGTAGTTCCACCTACGAGCAGTACTTC. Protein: CASSSTYEQYF.

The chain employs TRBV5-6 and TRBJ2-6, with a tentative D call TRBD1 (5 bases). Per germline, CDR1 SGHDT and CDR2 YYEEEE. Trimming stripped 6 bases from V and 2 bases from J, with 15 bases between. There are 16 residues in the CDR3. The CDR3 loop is CASTYIRAPGANVLTF. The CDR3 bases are TGTGCCAGCACCTACATCAGGGCGCCTGGGGCCAACGTCCTGACTTTC.

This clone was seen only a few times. The CDR3 region has the DNA TGCGCCAGCTACCTAAGCGGGGGACCCTACGAGCAGTACTTC. Its protein is CASYLSGGPYEQYF. This chain links TRBV10-2 with TRBJ2-7, with 8 bases identical to TRBD2. CDR1 and CDR2 from the germline V gene are WSHSY and SAAADI. With 8 bases clipped from V and 2 bases from J, the junction kept 8 bases outside the gene matches. CDR3 length: 14 amino acids.

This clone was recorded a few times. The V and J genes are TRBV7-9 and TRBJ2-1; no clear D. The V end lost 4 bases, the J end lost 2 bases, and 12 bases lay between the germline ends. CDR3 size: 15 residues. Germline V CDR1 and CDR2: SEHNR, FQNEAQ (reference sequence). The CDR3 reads CASSSSGTTYNEQFF. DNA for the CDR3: TGTGCCAGCAGCTCCTCGGGTACGACCTACAATGAGCAGTTCTTC.

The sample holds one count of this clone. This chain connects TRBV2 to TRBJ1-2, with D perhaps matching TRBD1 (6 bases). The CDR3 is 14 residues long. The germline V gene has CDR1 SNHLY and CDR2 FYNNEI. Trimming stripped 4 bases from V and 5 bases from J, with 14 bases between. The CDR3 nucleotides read TGTGCCAGCAGTGGAAGGAGACAGGCATATGGCTACACCTTC. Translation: CASSGRRQAYGYTF. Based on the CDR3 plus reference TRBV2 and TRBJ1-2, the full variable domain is EPEVTQTPSHQVTQMGQEVILRCVPISNHLYFYWYRQILGQKVEFLVSFYNNEISEKSEIFDDQFSVERPDGSNFTLKIRSTKLEDSAMYFCASSGRRQAYGYTFGSGTRLTVV.